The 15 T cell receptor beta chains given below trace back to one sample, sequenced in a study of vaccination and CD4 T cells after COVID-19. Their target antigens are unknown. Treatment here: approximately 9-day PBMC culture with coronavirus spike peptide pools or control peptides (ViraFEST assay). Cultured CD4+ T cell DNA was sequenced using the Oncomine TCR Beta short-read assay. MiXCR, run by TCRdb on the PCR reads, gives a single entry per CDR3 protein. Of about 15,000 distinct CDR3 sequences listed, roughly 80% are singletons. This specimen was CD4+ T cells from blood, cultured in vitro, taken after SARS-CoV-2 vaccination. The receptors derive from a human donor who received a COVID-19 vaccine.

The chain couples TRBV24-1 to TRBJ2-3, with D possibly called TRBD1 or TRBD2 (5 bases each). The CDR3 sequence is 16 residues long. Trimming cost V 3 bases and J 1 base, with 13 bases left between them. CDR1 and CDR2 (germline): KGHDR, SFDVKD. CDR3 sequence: CATSDVTGRRTDTQYF. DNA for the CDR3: TGTGCCACCAGTGATGTGACGGGACGGCGCACAGATACGCAGTATTTT.

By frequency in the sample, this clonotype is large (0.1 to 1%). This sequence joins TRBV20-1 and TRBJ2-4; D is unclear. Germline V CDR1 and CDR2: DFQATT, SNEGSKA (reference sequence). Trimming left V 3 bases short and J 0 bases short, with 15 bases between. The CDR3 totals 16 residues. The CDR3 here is CSASSPRSEAKNIQYF. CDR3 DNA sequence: TGCAGTGCTAGTTCCCCCAGGTCGGAAGCCAAAAACATTCAGTACTTC.

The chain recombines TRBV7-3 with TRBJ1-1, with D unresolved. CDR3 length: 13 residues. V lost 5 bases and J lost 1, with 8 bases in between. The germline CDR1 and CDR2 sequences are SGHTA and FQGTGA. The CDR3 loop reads CASSLGKNTEAFF. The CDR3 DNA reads TGTGCCAGCAGCCTAGGAAAGAACACTGAAGCTTTCTTT.

CDR3 nucleotides: TGTGCTAGTGGTTTGGGACTGCAATACGAGCAGTACTTC. Translation: CASGLGLQYEQYF. The rearrangement uses TRBV12-5 and TRBJ2-7, with D unresolved. The germline V gene encodes CDR1 LGHNT and CDR2 FRNRAP. V was cut by 1 base and J by 4 bases, with 8 bases left in between. The CDR3 is 13 amino acids.

CDR3 in DNA: TGTGCCACCAGCAGAGGACTGGGGGAAGAAAAACTGTTTTTT. This sequence encodes CATSRGLGEEKLFF. The rearrangement joins TRBV15 to TRBJ1-4, with TRBD1 as a possible D gene (5 bases). This CDR3 region has 14 residues. Trimming pared 1 base from V and 8 bases from J, leaving 11 bases between. Germline CDR1 reads LNHNV; CDR2 reads YYDKDF (reference sequence).

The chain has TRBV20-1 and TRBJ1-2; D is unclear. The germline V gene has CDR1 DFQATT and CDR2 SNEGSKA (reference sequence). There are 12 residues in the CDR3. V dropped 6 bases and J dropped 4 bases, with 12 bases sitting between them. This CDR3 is CSADRAAYGYTF. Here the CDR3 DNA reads TGCAGTGCGGACCGGGCCGCCTATGGCTACACCTTC.

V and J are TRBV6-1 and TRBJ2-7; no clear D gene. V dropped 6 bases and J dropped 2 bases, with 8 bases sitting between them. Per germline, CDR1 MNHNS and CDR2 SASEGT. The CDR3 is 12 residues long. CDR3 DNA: TGTGCCAGCAGCCACACGACCTACGAGCAGTACTTC. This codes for CASSHTTYEQYF.

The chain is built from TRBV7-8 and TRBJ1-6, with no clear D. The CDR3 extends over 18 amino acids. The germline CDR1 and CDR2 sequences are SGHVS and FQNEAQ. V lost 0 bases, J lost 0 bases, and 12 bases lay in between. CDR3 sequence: CASSLAHGRSSYNSPLHF. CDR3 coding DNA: TGTGCCAGCAGCTTAGCTCACGGACGAAGCTCCTATAATTCACCCCTCCACTTT.

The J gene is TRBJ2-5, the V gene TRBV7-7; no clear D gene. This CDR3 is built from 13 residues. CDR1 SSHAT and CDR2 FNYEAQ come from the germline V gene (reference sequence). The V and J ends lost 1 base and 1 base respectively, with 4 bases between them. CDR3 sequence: CASSLVVQETQYF. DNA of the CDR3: TGTGCCAGCAGCTTAGTGGTCCAAGAGACCCAGTACTTC.

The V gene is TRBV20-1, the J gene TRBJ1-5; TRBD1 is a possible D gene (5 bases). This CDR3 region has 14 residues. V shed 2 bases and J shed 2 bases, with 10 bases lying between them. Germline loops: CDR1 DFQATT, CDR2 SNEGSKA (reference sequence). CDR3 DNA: TGCAGTGCTAGATGGGGCGACGGCAATCAGCCCCAGCATTTT. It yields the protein CSARWGDGNQPQHF.

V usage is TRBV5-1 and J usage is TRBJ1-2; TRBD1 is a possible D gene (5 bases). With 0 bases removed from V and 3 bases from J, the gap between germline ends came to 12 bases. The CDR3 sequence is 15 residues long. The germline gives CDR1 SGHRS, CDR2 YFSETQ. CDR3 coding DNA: TGCGCCAGCAGCTTGGTGGGACCTGGGGACTATGGCTACACCTTC. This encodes CASSLVGPGDYGYTF.

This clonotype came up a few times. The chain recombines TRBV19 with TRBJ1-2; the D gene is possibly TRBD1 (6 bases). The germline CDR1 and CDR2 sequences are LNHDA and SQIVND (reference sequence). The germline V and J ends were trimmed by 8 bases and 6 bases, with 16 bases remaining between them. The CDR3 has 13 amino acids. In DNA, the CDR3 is TGTGCCAGTCGGTACAGTACAGGGAATGGCTACACCTTC. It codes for CASRYSTGNGYTF.

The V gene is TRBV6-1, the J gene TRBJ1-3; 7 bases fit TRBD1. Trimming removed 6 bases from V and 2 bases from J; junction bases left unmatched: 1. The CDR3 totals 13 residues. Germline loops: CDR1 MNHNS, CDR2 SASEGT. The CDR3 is CASSGTAGNTIYF. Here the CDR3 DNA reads TGTGCCAGCAGCGGGACAGCTGGAAACACCATATATTTT.

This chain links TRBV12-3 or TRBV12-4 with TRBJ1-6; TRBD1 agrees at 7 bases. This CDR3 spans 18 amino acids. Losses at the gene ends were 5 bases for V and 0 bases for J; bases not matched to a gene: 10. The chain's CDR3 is CASSRTGRSSSYNSPLHF. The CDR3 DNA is TGTGCCAGCAGTCGGACAGGCCGTTCGAGCTCCTATAATTCACCCCTCCACTTT.

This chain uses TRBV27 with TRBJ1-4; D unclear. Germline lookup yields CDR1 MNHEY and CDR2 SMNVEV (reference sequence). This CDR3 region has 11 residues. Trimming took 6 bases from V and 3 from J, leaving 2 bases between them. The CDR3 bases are TGTGCCAGCAGGGCTAATGAAAAACTGTTTTTT. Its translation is CASRANEKLFF.